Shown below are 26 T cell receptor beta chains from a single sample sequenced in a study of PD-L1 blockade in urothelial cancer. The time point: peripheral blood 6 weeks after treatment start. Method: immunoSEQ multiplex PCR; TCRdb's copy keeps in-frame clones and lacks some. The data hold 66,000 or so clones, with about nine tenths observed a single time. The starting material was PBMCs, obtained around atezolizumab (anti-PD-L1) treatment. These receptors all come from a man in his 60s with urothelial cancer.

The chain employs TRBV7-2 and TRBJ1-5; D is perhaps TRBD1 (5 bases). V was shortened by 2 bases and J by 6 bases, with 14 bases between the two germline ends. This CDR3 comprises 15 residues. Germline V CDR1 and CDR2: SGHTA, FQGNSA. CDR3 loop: CASSLHSGRSQPQHF. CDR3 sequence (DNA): TGTGCCAGCAGCTTACACTCAGGGCGCAGTCAGCCCCAGCATTTT.

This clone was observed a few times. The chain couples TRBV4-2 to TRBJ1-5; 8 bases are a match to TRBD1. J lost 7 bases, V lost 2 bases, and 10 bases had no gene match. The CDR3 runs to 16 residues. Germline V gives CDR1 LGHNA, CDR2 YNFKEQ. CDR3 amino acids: CASSQPGQGEAQPQHF. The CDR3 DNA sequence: TGTGCCAGCAGCCAACCCGGACAGGGCGAAGCCCAGCCCCAGCATTTT.

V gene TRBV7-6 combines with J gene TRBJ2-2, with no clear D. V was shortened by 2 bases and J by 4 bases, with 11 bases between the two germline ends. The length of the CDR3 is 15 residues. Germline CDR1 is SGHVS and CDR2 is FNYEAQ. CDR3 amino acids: CASSLSATGTGELFF. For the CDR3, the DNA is TGTGCCAGCAGCTTAAGCGCCACCGGCACCGGGGAGCTGTTTTTT.

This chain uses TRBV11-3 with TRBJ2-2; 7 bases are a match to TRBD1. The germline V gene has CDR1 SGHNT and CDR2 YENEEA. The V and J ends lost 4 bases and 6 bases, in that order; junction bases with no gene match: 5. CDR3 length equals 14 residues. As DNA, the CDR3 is TGTGCCAGCAGCTCGACAGGGTTCGCCGGGGAGCTGTTTTTT. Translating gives CASSSTGFAGELFF.

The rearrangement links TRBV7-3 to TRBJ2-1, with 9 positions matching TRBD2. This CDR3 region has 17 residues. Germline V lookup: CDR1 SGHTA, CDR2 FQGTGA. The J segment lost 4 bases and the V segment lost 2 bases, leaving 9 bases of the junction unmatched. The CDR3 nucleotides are TGTGCCAGCAGCTTAGTGGAGGGACTAGCAGGATACAATGAGCAGTTCTTC. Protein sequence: CASSLVEGLAGYNEQFF. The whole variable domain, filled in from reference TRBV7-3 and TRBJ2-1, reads GAGVSQTPSNKVTEKGKYVELRCDPISGHTALYWYRQSLGQGPEFLIYFQGTGAADDSGLPNDRFFAVRPEGSVSTLKIQRTERGDSAVYLCASSLVEGLAGYNEQFFGPGTRLTVL.

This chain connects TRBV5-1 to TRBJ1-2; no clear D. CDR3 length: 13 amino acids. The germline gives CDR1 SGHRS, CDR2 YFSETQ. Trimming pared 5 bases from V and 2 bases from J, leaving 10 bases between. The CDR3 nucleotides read TGCGCCAGCAGGGCAGATCCAAACTATGGCTACACCTTC. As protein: CASRADPNYGYTF.

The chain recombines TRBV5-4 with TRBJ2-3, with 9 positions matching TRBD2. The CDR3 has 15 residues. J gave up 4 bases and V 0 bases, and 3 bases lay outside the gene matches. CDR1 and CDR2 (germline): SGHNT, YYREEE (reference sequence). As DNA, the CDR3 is TGTGCCAGCAGCTTGGGCGGGGGGGGATCAGATACGCAGTATTTT. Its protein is CASSLGGGGSDTQYF.

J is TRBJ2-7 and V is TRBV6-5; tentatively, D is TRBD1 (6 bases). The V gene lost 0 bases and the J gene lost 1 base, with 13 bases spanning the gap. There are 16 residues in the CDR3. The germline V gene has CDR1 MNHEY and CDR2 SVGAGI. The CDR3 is CASSYSQGPGSYEQYF. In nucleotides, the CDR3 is TGTGCCAGCAGTTACTCACAGGGCCCTGGATCCTACGAGCAGTACTTC.

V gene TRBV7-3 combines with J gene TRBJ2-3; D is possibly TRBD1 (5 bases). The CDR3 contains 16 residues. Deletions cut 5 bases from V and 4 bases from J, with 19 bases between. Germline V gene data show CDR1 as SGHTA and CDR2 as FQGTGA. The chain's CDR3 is CASSILTKRGSDTQYF. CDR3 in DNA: TGTGCCAGCAGCATTCTGACCAAAAGGGGATCAGATACGCAGTATTTT.

CDR3 nucleotide sequence: TGTGCCAGCAGTTCCCGGACTGAAGCTTTCTTT. It codes for CASSSRTEAFF. The rearrangement links TRBV28 to TRBJ1-1, with unresolved D. The V and J ends lost 4 bases and 5 bases respectively, with 5 bases between them. Germline V gene lookup returns CDR1 MDHEN and CDR2 SYDVKM. The CDR3 runs to 11 residues.

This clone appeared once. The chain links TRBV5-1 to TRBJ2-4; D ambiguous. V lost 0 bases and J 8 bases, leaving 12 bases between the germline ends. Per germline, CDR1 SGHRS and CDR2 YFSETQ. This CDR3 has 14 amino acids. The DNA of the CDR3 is TGCGCCAGCAGCTTGGCGCAACAGACGCACATTCAGTACTTC. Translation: CASSLAQQTHIQYF.

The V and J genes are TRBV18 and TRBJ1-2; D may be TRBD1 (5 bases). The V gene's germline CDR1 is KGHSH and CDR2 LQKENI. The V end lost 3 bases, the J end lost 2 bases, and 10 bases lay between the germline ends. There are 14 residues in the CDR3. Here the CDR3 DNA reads TGTGCCAGCTCACCTGGGGGGAGCAACTATGGCTACACCTTC. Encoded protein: CASSPGGSNYGYTF.

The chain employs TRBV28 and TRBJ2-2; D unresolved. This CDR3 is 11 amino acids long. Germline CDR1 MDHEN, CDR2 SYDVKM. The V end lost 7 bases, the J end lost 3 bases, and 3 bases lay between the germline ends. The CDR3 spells CASTYTGELFF. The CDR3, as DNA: TGTGCCAGCACCTACACCGGGGAGCTGTTTTTT.

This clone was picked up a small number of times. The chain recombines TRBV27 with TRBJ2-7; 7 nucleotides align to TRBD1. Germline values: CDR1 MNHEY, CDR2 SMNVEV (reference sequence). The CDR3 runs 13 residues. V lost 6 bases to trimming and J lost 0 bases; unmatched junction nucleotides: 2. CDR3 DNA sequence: TGTGCCAGCAGACGGACAGGCTCCTACGAGCAGTACTTC. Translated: CASRRTGSYEQYF.

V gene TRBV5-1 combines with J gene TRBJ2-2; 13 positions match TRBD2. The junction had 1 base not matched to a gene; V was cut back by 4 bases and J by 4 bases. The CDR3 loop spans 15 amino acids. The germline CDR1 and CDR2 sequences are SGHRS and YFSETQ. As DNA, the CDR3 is TGCGCCAGCAGCGGGACTAGCGGGGCCACCGGGGAGCTGTTTTTT. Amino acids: CASSGTSGATGELFF.

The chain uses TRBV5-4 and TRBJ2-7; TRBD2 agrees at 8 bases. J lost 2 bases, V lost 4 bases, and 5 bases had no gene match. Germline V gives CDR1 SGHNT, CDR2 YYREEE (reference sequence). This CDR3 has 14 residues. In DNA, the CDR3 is TGTGCCAGCAGCCCCGGGGGGGGGACCTACGAGCAGTACTTC. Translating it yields CASSPGGGTYEQYF.

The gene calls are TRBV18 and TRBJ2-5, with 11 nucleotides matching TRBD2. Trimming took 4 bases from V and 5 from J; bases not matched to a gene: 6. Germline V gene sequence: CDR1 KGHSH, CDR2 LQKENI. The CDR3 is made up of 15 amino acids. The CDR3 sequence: CASSLTSGRSETQYF. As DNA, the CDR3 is TGTGCCAGCTCACTTACTAGCGGGAGATCTGAGACCCAGTACTTC.

The CDR3 bases are TGTGCCAGCAGCTTTCCCCAGAACACTGAAGCTTTCTTT. This sequence encodes CASSFPQNTEAFF. The chain carries TRBV7-9 and TRBJ1-1; no firm D call. This CDR3 comprises 13 residues. The germline CDR1 and CDR2 sequences are SEHNR and FQNEAQ (reference sequence). The germline V and J ends were trimmed by 3 bases and 1 base, with 6 bases remaining between them.

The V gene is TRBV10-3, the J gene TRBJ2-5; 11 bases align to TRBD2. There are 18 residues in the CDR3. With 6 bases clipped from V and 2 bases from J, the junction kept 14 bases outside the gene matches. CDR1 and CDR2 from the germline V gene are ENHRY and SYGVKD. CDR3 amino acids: CAISSLPGLAEHQETQYF. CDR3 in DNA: TGTGCCATCAGCAGCCTTCCGGGACTAGCGGAACATCAAGAGACCCAGTACTTC.

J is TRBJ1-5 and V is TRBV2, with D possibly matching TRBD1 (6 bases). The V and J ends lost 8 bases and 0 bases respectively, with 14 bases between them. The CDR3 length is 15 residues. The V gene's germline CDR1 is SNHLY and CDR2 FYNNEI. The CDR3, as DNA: TGTGCCAGCTCTCGGACAGCTAATAGCAATCAGCCCCAGCATTTT. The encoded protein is CASSRTANSNQPQHF.

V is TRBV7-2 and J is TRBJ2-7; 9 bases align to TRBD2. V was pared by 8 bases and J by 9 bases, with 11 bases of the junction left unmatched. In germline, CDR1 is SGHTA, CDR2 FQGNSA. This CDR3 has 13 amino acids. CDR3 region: CASSAAGGNGQYF. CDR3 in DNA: TGTGCCAGCTCAGCAGCGGGGGGAAATGGGCAGTACTTC.

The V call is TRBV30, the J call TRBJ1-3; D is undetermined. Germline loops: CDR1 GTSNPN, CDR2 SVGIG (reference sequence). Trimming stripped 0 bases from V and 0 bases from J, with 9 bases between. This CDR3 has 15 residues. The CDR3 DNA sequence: TGTGCCTGGAGTGTTATTACAGTCTCTGGAAACACCATATATTTT. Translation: CAWSVITVSGNTIYF.

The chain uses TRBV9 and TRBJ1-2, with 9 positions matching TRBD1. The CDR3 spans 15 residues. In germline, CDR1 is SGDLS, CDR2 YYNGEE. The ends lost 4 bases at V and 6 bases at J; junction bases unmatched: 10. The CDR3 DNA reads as TGTGCCAGCAGCACCCCGACAGGGGGGCGGGATGGCTACACCTTC. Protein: CASSTPTGGRDGYTF.

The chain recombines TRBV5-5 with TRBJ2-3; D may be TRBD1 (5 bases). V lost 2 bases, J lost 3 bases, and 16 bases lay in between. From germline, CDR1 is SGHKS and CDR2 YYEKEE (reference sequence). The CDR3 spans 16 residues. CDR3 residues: CASSFWTWIRTDTQYF. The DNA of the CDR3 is TGTGCCAGCAGCTTCTGGACATGGATTAGAACAGATACGCAGTATTTT.

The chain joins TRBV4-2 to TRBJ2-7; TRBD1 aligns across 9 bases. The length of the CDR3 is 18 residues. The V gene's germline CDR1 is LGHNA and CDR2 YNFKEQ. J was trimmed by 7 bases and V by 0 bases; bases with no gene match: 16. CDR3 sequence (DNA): TGTGCCAGCAGCCAAGATCGAAGTTGGGACAGGGAATCTGAAGAGCAGTACTTC. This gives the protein CASSQDRSWDRESEEQYF.

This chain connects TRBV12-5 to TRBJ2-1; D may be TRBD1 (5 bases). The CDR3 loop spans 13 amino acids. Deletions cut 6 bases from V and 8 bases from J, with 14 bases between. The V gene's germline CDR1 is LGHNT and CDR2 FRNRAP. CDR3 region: CASGPTWGDEQFF. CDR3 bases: TGTGCTAGTGGCCCCACTTGGGGCGATGAGCAGTTCTTC.